These 29 T cell receptor beta chains came from one sample sequenced in a study of cytomegalovirus exposure and HLA in healthy donors. Generated by immunoSEQ multiplex PCR, the TCRdb table keeps only in-frame clones and is missing some. The data hold about 160,000 clones, with around nine tenths observed a single time. Material: PBMCs. The receptors come from a woman aged 18-29 years in good health and CMV-seronegative.

The chain has TRBV11-2 and TRBJ2-7, with D perhaps matching TRBD1 (5 bases). Germline V gene data show CDR1 as SGHAT and CDR2 as FQNNGV. V was pared by 5 bases and J by 6 bases, with 8 bases between. The CDR3 extends over 11 amino acids. The CDR3 bases are TGTGCCAGCAGCCAGGGCGTCGAGCAGTACTTC. As protein: CASSQGVEQYF. The variable domain in full, completed from reference TRBV11-2 and TRBJ2-7, reads EAGVAQSPRYKIIEKRQSVAFWCNPISGHATLYWYQQILGQGPKLLIQFQNNGVVDDSQLPKDRFSAERLKGVDSTLKIQPAKLEDSAVYLCASSQGVEQYFGPGTRLTVT.

On this clone: It is unclear where the CDR3 begins or ends on the DNA, so no DNA is shown, and the CDR3 is as TCRdb lists it. The chain combines TRBV7-9 with TRBJ1-2; whether TRBD1, the table's D call, matches the DNA was not checked. The germline V gene has CDR1 SEHNR and CDR2 FQNEAQ (reference sequence). The CDR3 has 14 residues if both end residues are counted. CDR3 protein: CASSILGPNYGYTF.

This clone was counted only a few times. The chain joins TRBV14 to TRBJ2-7, with D possibly matching TRBD2 (5 bases). Germline V gives CDR1 SGHDN, CDR2 FVKESK. This CDR3 is 16 amino acids long. V was pared by 1 base and J by 0 bases, with 13 bases between. The CDR3 region is CASSQGSVASSYEQYF. Written as DNA, the CDR3 is TGTGCCAGCAGCCAAGGTAGCGTCGCGAGCTCCTACGAGCAGTACTTC.

This clone has just a few counts. This chain joins TRBV25-1 and TRBJ2-7; possible D gene TRBD1, 5 bases. The ends were cut back, 3 bases at V and 6 bases at J, with 12 bases in the middle. The germline CDR1 and CDR2 sequences are MGHDK and SYGVNS. The CDR3 consists of 13 residues. In DNA form, the CDR3 reads TGTGCCAGCAGTGACGAGGTTAGGGGCGAGCAGTACTTC. The encoded protein is CASSDEVRGEQYF.

The CDR3 loop reads CASRNRENYGYTF. In DNA form, the CDR3 reads TGTGCCAGCAGAAACAGGGAAAACTATGGCTACACCTTC. The V call is TRBV6-6, the J call TRBJ1-2; the D gene is possibly TRBD1 (6 bases). The germline V gene has CDR1 MNHNY and CDR2 SVGAGI (reference sequence). V lost 6 bases and J lost 2, with 10 bases in between. The CDR3 sequence is 13 residues long.

V is TRBV28 and J is TRBJ1-1; 10 nucleotides agree with TRBD1. Trimming removed 7 bases from V and 3 bases from J; junction bases left unmatched: 11. CDR3 length: 16 residues. Germline lookup yields CDR1 MDHEN and CDR2 SYDVKM. CDR3 sequence reads: CASITLGQGLYTEAFF. CDR3 sequence (DNA): TGTGCCAGCATCACATTGGGACAGGGGCTATACACTGAAGCTTTCTTT. The full variable domain, its missing parts supplied by reference TRBV28 and TRBJ1-1, is DVKVTQSSRYLVKRTGEKVFLECVQDMDHENMFWYRQDPGLGLRLIYFSYDVKMKEKGDIPEGYSVSREKKERFSLILESASTNQTSMYLCASITLGQGLYTEAFFGQGTRLTVV.

The genes are TRBV7-2 and TRBJ1-2; D possibly corresponds to TRBD1 (5 bases). The CDR3 sequence is 15 residues long. In germline, CDR1 is SGHTA, CDR2 FQGNSA. The germline V and J ends were trimmed by 0 bases and 6 bases, with 14 bases remaining between them. The CDR3 spells CASSLAATASDGYTF. For the CDR3, the DNA is TGTGCCAGCAGCTTAGCTGCGACAGCTAGTGATGGCTACACCTTC.

J is TRBJ2-7 and V is TRBV10-2; unclear D gene. V was clipped by 5 bases and J by 0 bases, with 8 bases between them. In germline, CDR1 is WSHSY, CDR2 SAAADI. This CDR3 contains 13 residues. This CDR3 reads CASSLTSSYEQYF. The CDR3 nucleotides are TGCGCCAGCAGTCTAACGAGCTCCTACGAGCAGTACTTC.

The V and J genes are TRBV19 and TRBJ1-5, with 7 bases lining up with TRBD1. Trimming removed 7 bases from V and 0 bases from J; junction bases left unmatched: 6. The CDR3 is 15 residues long. From germline, CDR1 is LNHDA and CDR2 SQIVND (reference sequence). CDR3 DNA sequence: TGTGCCAGTATGGGACAGATCCCTAGCAATCAGCCCCAGCATTTT. This sequence encodes CASMGQIPSNQPQHF.

This CDR3 is CASKQGTGARHTEAFF. In nucleotides, the CDR3 is TGTGCCAGTAAGCAGGGGACAGGGGCCCGGCACACTGAAGCTTTCTTT. This chain connects TRBV19 to TRBJ1-1, with 10 bases that match TRBD1. The CDR3 runs 16 residues. V gave up 7 bases and J gave up 3 bases; unmatched junction bases: 11. Germline assignment: CDR1 LNHDA and CDR2 SQIVND (reference sequence).

This rearrangement joins TRBV6-4 to TRBJ1-2; D perhaps matches TRBD1 (6 bases). V lost 5 bases and J lost 7, with 17 bases in between. CDR1 and CDR2 from the germline V gene are MRHNA and SNTAGT. The CDR3 length is 14 residues. The CDR3 sequence is CASSTAGTKGGYTF. CDR3 in DNA: TGTGCCAGCAGTACTGCAGGGACAAAAGGTGGCTACACCTTC.

This chain uses TRBV6-5 with TRBJ2-3, with a possible D match to TRBD2 (7 bases). CDR3 length equals 14 residues. V was pared by 2 bases and J by 6 bases, with 12 bases between. Germline CDR1 MNHEY, CDR2 SVGAGI. CDR3 amino acids: CASSYLRGGDTQYF. The CDR3 DNA reads as TGTGCCAGCAGTTACCTTAGGGGGGGGGATACGCAGTATTTT.

This clone occurred once. The chain employs TRBV19 and TRBJ1-5; D remains unclear. CDR1 and CDR2 (germline): LNHDA, SQIVND (reference sequence). The CDR3 consists of 17 residues. The V end was cut by 5 bases, the J end by 0 bases, with 17 bases between. CDR3 DNA: TGTGCCAGTAGTTTCCGGACTTGGGGATATAGCAATCAGCCCCAGCATTTT. This sequence encodes CASSFRTWGYSNQPQHF. Variable domain in full (rest from reference TRBV19 and TRBJ1-5): DGGITQSPKYLFRKEGQNVTLSCEQNLNHDAMYWYRQDPGQGLRLIYYSQIVNDFQKGDIAEGYSVSREKKESFPLTVTSAQKNPTAFYLCASSFRTWGYSNQPQHFGDGTRLSIL.

The V call is TRBV5-1, the J call TRBJ1-5; D is perhaps TRBD1 (6 bases). The V gene lost 5 bases and the J gene lost 2 bases, with 11 bases spanning the gap. Germline loops: CDR1 SGHRS, CDR2 YFSETQ. This CDR3 spans 14 amino acids. The CDR3 sequence is CASSFRGGNQPQHF. Written as DNA, the CDR3 is TGCGCCAGCAGTTTCAGGGGTGGCAATCAGCCCCAGCATTTT.

The rearrangement links TRBV9 to TRBJ1-5; unclear D gene. This CDR3 has 13 residues. Germline CDR1 and CDR2: SGDLS and YYNGEE. Deletions cut 0 bases from V and 6 bases from J, with 7 bases between. The CDR3: CASSVALGQPQHF. CDR3 bases: TGTGCCAGCAGCGTAGCTCTAGGTCAGCCCCAGCATTTT.

The V gene is TRBV7-3, the J gene TRBJ2-3; possible D gene TRBD1, 5 bases. The CDR3 totals 12 residues. V was clipped by 5 bases and J by 7 bases, with 10 bases between them. Germline CDR1 SGHTA, CDR2 FQGTGA. CDR3 coding DNA: TGTGCCAGCAGCGATTCAGGGAATACGCAGTATTTT. It codes for CASSDSGNTQYF. Filled out from reference TRBV7-3 and TRBJ2-3, the complete variable domain reads GAGVSQTPSNKVTEKGKYVELRCDPISGHTALYWYRQSLGQGPEFLIYFQGTGAADDSGLPNDRFFAVRPEGSVSTLKIQRTERGDSAVYLCASSDSGNTQYFGPGTRLTVL.

V is TRBV10-1 and J is TRBJ2-7; a possible D gene is TRBD1 (6 bases). V was pared by 0 bases and J by 4 bases, with 10 bases between. The CDR3 totals 14 residues. CDR1 and CDR2 from the germline V gene are WNHNN and SYGVQD (reference sequence). CDR3 nucleotide sequence: TGCGCCAGCAGTGAGTCTCCAGGGGATTACGAGCAGTACTTC. Its protein is CASSESPGDYEQYF.

This chain links TRBV21-1 with TRBJ2-7; TRBD1 is the table's D call and was not checked against the DNA. TRBV21-1 represents a pseudogene. The CDR3 has 16 amino acids. As DNA, the CDR3 is TGTGCCAGCAGCAATAAGGTCGAACAGGGGTCTTTCGAGCAGTACTTC. Translating it yields CASSNKVEQGSFEQYF.

The genes are TRBV5-1 and TRBJ2-3; 8 nucleotides line up with TRBD1. Germline lookup yields CDR1 SGHRS and CDR2 YFSETQ. The CDR3 is made up of 15 amino acids. V shed 4 bases and J 4 bases; nucleotides not matched to a gene: 8. CDR3 DNA: TGCGCCAGCAGCGCCTTTACAGGGGGGCCAGATACGCAGTATTTT. Translating gives CASSAFTGGPDTQYF.

The rearrangement uses TRBV5-4 and TRBJ1-2; 9 positions match TRBD1. The germline V gene has CDR1 SGHNT and CDR2 YYREEE (reference sequence). CDR3 size: 17 residues. Trimming cost V 4 bases and J 5 bases; bases outside gene matches: 15. The CDR3 DNA is TGTGCCAGCAGCCTCGATGGTTCGACAGGGGGATTTTATGGCTACACCTTC. Its translation: CASSLDGSTGGFYGYTF.

The chain has TRBV4-1 and TRBJ2-6; 12 nucleotides agree with TRBD2. Per germline, CDR1 MGHRA and CDR2 YSYEKL. The CDR3 runs to 19 residues. The V gene end was trimmed by 3 bases and the J gene end by 2 bases; junction bases not matched to a gene: 8. CDR3 region: CASSQSRLAGEAGANVLTF. CDR3 DNA sequence: TGCGCCAGCAGCCAGAGCAGACTAGCGGGAGAAGCTGGGGCCAACGTCCTGACTTTC.

The chain couples TRBV6-5 to TRBJ1-1, with D perhaps TRBD1 (5 bases). The germline CDR1 and CDR2 sequences are MNHEY and SVGAGI. This CDR3 has 15 amino acids. V lost 5 bases and J 3 bases, leaving 16 bases between the germline ends. This CDR3 is CASSPRRGAYTEAFF. In DNA form, the CDR3 reads TGTGCCAGCAGTCCTAGGCGGGGCGCCTACACTGAAGCTTTCTTT.

The rearrangement joins TRBV6-1 to TRBJ1-2, with D possibly matching TRBD1 (5 bases). Germline V gene sequence: CDR1 MNHNS, CDR2 SASEGT. The CDR3 extends over 11 amino acids. Trimming stripped 8 bases from V and 12 bases from J, with 16 bases between. This chain's CDR3 is CASSDPGRNTF. In DNA, the CDR3 is TGTGCCAGCTCTGATCCAGGGAGGAACACCTTC.

In this sample, this clone turned up a few times. The chain combines TRBV27 with TRBJ1-1; D is ambiguous. With 6 bases removed from V and 5 bases from J, the gap between germline ends came to 13 bases. The germline V gene has CDR1 MNHEY and CDR2 SMNVEV (reference sequence). This CDR3 has 13 amino acids. DNA of the CDR3: TGTGCCAGCAGCCAAGAGAGAATGACTGAAGCTTTCTTT. Protein: CASSQERMTEAFF.

This clone was seen a single time. V is TRBV5-6 and J is TRBJ2-5; tentative D call: TRBD2 (6 bases). The CDR3 consists of 14 residues. The germline V gene has CDR1 SGHDT and CDR2 YYEEEE. Trimming removed 3 bases at V and 4 bases at J, with 13 bases between. The CDR3 sequence is CASSSSGSAETQYF. The CDR3 region has the DNA TGTGCCAGCAGCTCGTCCGGGAGTGCAGAGACCCAGTACTTC.

The chain carries TRBV27 and TRBJ2-7, with 9 bases matching TRBD1. The germline V gene has CDR1 MNHEY and CDR2 SMNVEV (reference sequence). The CDR3 sequence is 17 residues long. The J segment lost 2 bases and the V segment lost 5 bases, leaving 13 bases of the junction unmatched. The CDR3 DNA is TGTGCCAGCAGTCCCCGTATACTGGACAGGGGACCCTACGAGCAGTACTTC. Amino acids: CASSPRILDRGPYEQYF.

The chain combines TRBV30 with TRBJ1-2, with a weak D call TRBD1 (5 bases). The germline V gene encodes CDR1 GTSNPN and CDR2 SVGIG (reference sequence). CDR3 size: 15 residues. V shed 3 bases and J shed 8 bases, with 22 bases lying between them. CDR3 loop: CAWRDRDFPPSGYTF. CDR3 bases: TGTGCCTGGAGGGACCGGGACTTCCCACCCTCCGGCTACACCTTC.

The J gene is TRBJ2-2, the V gene TRBV25-1, with a tentative D call TRBD1 (5 bases). This CDR3 spans 17 amino acids. V lost 3 bases, J lost 5 bases, and 19 bases lay in between. Germline V gene lookup returns CDR1 MGHDK and CDR2 SYGVNS. The DNA of the CDR3 is TGTGCCAGCAGTGACCCCCAAGGGGCAGGTTTAACCGGGGAGCTGTTTTTT. The encoded protein is CASSDPQGAGLTGELFF.

The rearrangement links TRBV6-5 to TRBJ2-2, with 7 nucleotides matching TRBD1. With V trimmed by 5 bases and J by 8 bases, 8 bases remained unmatched. Germline V lookup: CDR1 MNHEY, CDR2 SVGAGI. The CDR3 is 14 amino acids. The CDR3 is CASSRDRVVGELFF. The CDR3 DNA reads TGTGCCAGCAGTCGCGACAGGGTAGTAGGGGAGCTGTTTTTT.